This TCR beta chain stems from a study of T cells in Graves' hyperthyroidism and ophthalmopathy. At least ten counts were recorded for this clonotype. The antigen remains unidentified. Germline trimming cut 5 bases from V and 2 bases from J; bases unmatched to any gene: 9. Per germline, CDR1 MNHEY and CDR2 SMNVEV (reference sequence). CDR3 length: 15 amino acids. Points from the study as a whole: Blood shared most expanded thyroid clonotypes above 0.001.

The definition of stable Graves' hyperthyroidism was no ophthalmopathy progression within 18 months. Newly diagnosed hyperthyroidism, duration under 2 months, in patients aged 18 to 65. Exclusion of patients followed from uncontrolled infection, other autoimmune disease, pregnancy or lactation. Researchers took RNA transcripts and amplified the TCR beta CDR3 regions from them. An initial round of RT-PCR targeting the TCR CDR3 relied on the HTBI primer set. From the multiplex PCR reads, TCRdb called clonotypes with MiXCR, one entry per CDR3 protein. Among some 92,000 distinct CDR3 sequences listed, 35% to 45% were seen once.

Sequencing was performed on peripheral blood or thyroid tissue (not recorded which). The source of this sequence is a woman in her twenties or thirties with Graves' hyperthyroidism. This rearrangement joins TRBV27 to TRBJ2-7; 7 positions match TRBD1. Written as DNA, the CDR3 is TGTGCCAGCAGTCCGACAGGGACAGCCACCTACGAGCAGTACTTC. Amino acid sequence: CASSPTGTATYEQYF.